These T cell receptor beta chains were read from a single sample in a study. One entry per CDR3 protein, called by TCRdb with MiXCR from the RT-PCR reads. This table has around 700,000 distinct CDR3 sequences, 14% appearing once. Sequenced input: memory CD4+ T cells from blood. These receptors were obtained from a female donor in good health, serving as a healthy control. Each CDR3 is given with its conserved first and last residue. D genes are given only for firm matches. Some rows mark clone size as missing; the rest say once, few, many or name a class of expanded clone.

abundance	v_gene	j_gene	d_gene	CDR3aa	CDR3nt
many	TRBV7-2	TRBJ2-5	NA	CASSLRPEETQYF	TGTGCCAGCAGCCTGCGGCCTGAAGAGACCCAGTACTTC
few	TRBV12-3/TRBV12-4	TRBJ1-5	TRBD1	CASRGGQGGEGNQPQHF	TGTGCCAGCAGGGGAGGACAGGGAGGAGAGGGCAATCAGCCCCAGCATTTT
few	TRBV7-2	TRBJ1-1	NA	CASSFAILNTEAFF	TGTGCCAGCAGCTTCGCCATACTGAACACTGAAGCTTTCTTT
many	TRBV20-1	TRBJ2-7	NA	CSARVTGVSYEQYF	TGCAGTGCTAGAGTCACCGGGGTCTCCTACGAGCAGTACTTC
many	TRBV12-3/TRBV12-4	TRBJ1-1	NA	CASSFMSGNTEAFF	TGTGCCAGCAGTTTTATGTCGGGGAACACTGAAGCTTTCTTT
once	TRBV6-2/TRBV6-3	TRBJ2-7	NA	CATRDAGSGEQYF	TGTGCCACCCGGGACGCGGGAAGCGGCGAGCAGTACTTC
few	TRBV27	TRBJ2-3	TRBD2	CASSTKPAGGPPGTQYF	TGTGCCAGCAGTACCAAACCAGCGGGAGGGCCCCCGGGTACGCAGTATTTT
NA	TRBV5-5	TRBJ2-2	NA	CASSLTWGVDTGELFF	TGTGCCAGCAGCTTGACGTGGGGGGTAGACACCGGGGAGCTGTTTTTT
many	TRBV7-2	TRBJ2-1	NA	CASSLAGGVGDEQFF	TGTGCCAGCAGCTTAGCTGGTGGGGTTGGCGATGAGCAGTTCTTC
few	TRBV6-5	TRBJ2-5	NA	CASSQPAGAETQYF	TGTGCCAGCAGTCAGCCCGCCGGGGCGGAGACCCAGTACTTC
NA	TRBV28	TRBJ1-2	NA	CASSPEINGYTF	TGTGCCAGCAGTCCGGAAATAAATGGCTACACCTTC
few	TRBV28	TRBJ1-5	NA	CASTVGGGQPQHF	TGTGCCAGCACCGTGGGGGGGGGACAGCCCCAGCATTTT
NA	TRBV7-3	TRBJ2-2	TRBD2	CASSLNSGASTGELFF	TGTGCCAGCAGCTTAAATAGCGGGGCCTCAACCGGGGAGCTGTTTTTT
many	TRBV4-3	TRBJ1-2	NA	CASSQEHSSYYGYTF	TGCGCCAGCAGCCAAGAACACAGTTCGTACTATGGCTACACCTTC
many	TRBV12-3/TRBV12-4	TRBJ2-3	NA	CASSLTSEGTQYF	TGTGCCAGCAGTCTGACCTCGGAGGGTACGCAGTATTTT
many	TRBV7-2	TRBJ2-3	NA	CASRGTDTQYF	TGTGCCAGCAGGGGCACAGATACGCAGTATTTT
few	TRBV4-1	TRBJ1-1	NA	CASSQDFGRAANTEAFF	TGCGCCAGCAGCCAAGATTTTGGTCGGGCCGCGAACACTGAAGCTTTCTTT
NA	TRBV5-1	TRBJ1-1	TRBD1	CASRSNTGGSTEAFF	TGCGCCAGCAGATCCAACACAGGGGGCTCTACTGAAGCTTTCTTT
many	TRBV6-6	TRBJ1-1	NA	CASSYGSEAFF	TGTGCCAGCAGTTACGGGTCTGAAGCTTTCTTT
few	TRBV5-1	TRBJ1-5	NA	CASSPGTERNQPQHF	TGCGCCAGCAGCCCCGGGACTGAGCGCAATCAGCCCCAGCATTTT
few	TRBV5-1	TRBJ1-1	NA	CASSLQGSRDTEAFF	TGCGCCAGCAGCCTACAGGGTAGTCGGGACACTGAAGCTTTCTTT
few	TRBV6-5	TRBJ1-2	TRBD1	CASSRSGTDANYGYTF	TGTGCCAGCAGTCGCTCCGGGACAGACGCTAACTATGGCTACACCTTC
few	TRBV7-2	TRBJ2-3	TRBD2	CASSLIAGDTDTQYF	TGTGCCAGCAGCCTCATAGCGGGGGACACAGATACGCAGTATTTT
NA	TRBV5-6	TRBJ1-1	NA	CASSLGQGRIMNTEAFF	TGTGCCAGCAGCTTGGGTCAGGGGAGGATTATGAACACTGAAGCTTTCTTT
NA	TRBV7-9	TRBJ2-5	NA	CASSPDPLGQTQYF	TGTGCCAGCAGCCCGGACCCCCTCGGGCAGACCCAGTACTTC
few	TRBV20-1	TRBJ2-1	TRBD1	CSARGQARLASGEQFF	TGCAGTGCTAGGGGACAGGCCCGACTGGCCAGTGGCGAGCAGTTCTTC
few	TRBV15	TRBJ2-5	NA	CATSREKLGRQETQYF	TGTGCCACCAGCAGAGAAAAGCTAGGAAGGCAGGAGACCCAGTACTTC
NA	TRBV5-6	TRBJ1-6	NA	CASSSTAGSPLHF	TGTGCCAGCAGCTCTACAGCGGGTTCACCCCTCCACTTT
NA	TRBV25-1	TRBJ2-1	NA	CASSEPVLGYEQFF	TGTGCCAGCAGTGAGCCCGTTCTAGGTTATGAGCAGTTCTTC
NA	TRBV20-1	TRBJ1-4	NA	CSAKDVRGDEKLFF	TGCAGTGCTAAAGATGTCCGGGGGGATGAAAAACTGTTTTTT
few	TRBV12-3/TRBV12-4	TRBJ1-1	NA	CASSLPPEVTEAFF	TGTGCCAGCAGTTTACCCCCGGAGGTCACTGAAGCTTTCTTT
NA	TRBV7-9	TRBJ2-7	NA	CASSLGSDGSYEQYF	TGTGCCAGCAGCTTAGGATCCGACGGCTCCTACGAGCAGTACTTC
few	TRBV7-2	TRBJ1-2	NA	CASSLVSGTIGYTF	TGTGCCAGCAGCTTAGTGTCAGGGACTATCGGCTACACCTTC
NA	TRBV6-2/TRBV6-3	TRBJ2-5	TRBD2	CASRGTIQETQYF	TGTGCCAGCAGGGGGACTATTCAAGAGACCCAGTACTTC
few	TRBV28	TRBJ2-1	NA	CASTLSNEQFF	TGTGCCAGCACCTTATCAAATGAGCAGTTCTTC
few	TRBV28	TRBJ1-2	NA	CASTQQGAYGYTF	TGTGCCAGCACACAACAGGGCGCCTATGGCTACACCTTC
NA	TRBV18	TRBJ2-1	NA	CASSLETRGNEQFF	TGTGCCAGCTCACTCGAAACTAGAGGCAATGAGCAGTTCTTC
NA	TRBV5-1	TRBJ1-2	TRBD1	CASSSVGPGQHNYGYTF	TGCGCCAGCAGCTCGGTGGGGCCGGGACAGCATAACTATGGCTACACCTTC
NA	TRBV14	TRBJ2-1	TRBD2	CASSQTSGRGDEQFF	TGTGCCAGCAGCCAAACTAGCGGGAGAGGCGATGAGCAGTTCTTC
NA	TRBV7-2	TRBJ2-6	TRBD1	CASSLIGTGYSGANVLTF	TGTGCCAGCAGCTTAATCGGGACAGGGTACTCTGGGGCCAACGTCCTGACTTTC
few	TRBV7-8	TRBJ2-7	NA	CASSPGHLSSYEQYF	TGTGCCAGCAGCCCGGGACACCTAAGCTCCTACGAGCAGTACTTC
few	TRBV15	TRBJ2-5	NA	CATSRVGRSTQYF	TGTGCCACCAGCAGAGTGGGCCGTTCGACCCAGTACTTC
NA	TRBV20-1	TRBJ1-5	NA	CSAMTLNQPQHF	TGCAGTGCTATGACCCTAAATCAGCCCCAGCATTTT
NA	TRBV2	TRBJ2-3	NA	CASGQGSNTDTQYF	TGTGCCAGCGGCCAGGGGTCGAACACAGATACGCAGTATTTT
NA	TRBV7-2	TRBJ2-2	NA	CASSLGSGFSTGELFF	TGTGCCAGCAGCTTAGGTTCGGGGTTTTCCACCGGGGAGCTGTTTTTT
NA	TRBV7-2	TRBJ2-3	NA	CASSLAFTQYF	TGTGCCAGCAGCTTAGCCTTTACGCAGTATTTT
NA	TRBV3-1	TRBJ2-7	TRBD1	CASSLGTVEEQYF	TGTGCCAGCAGCCTTGGGACAGTGGAGGAGCAGTACTTC
many	TRBV20-1	TRBJ2-7	TRBD2	CSARVWASGNSYYEQYF	TGCAGTGCTAGAGTGTGGGCTAGCGGGAATTCCTACTACGAGCAGTACTTC
few	TRBV7-8	TRBJ2-5	NA	CASSLTDRHQETQYF	TGTGCCAGCAGCCTTACGGACCGGCACCAAGAGACCCAGTACTTC
NA	TRBV3-1	TRBJ2-7	NA	CASSQRAFHYEQYF	TGTGCCAGCAGCCAAAGAGCCTTCCACTACGAGCAGTACTTC
NA	TRBV6-5	TRBJ1-3	NA	CASSAPPGLDFGNTIYF	TGTGCCAGCAGTGCACCACCGGGACTGGACTTTGGAAACACCATATATTTT
few	TRBV20-1	TRBJ2-1	TRBD2	CSARGTSGLSGEQFF	TGCAGTGCTAGAGGGACTAGCGGGCTTTCGGGTGAGCAGTTCTTC
NA	TRBV20-1	TRBJ2-7	TRBD1	CSVWTGGDEQYF	TGCAGTGTTTGGACAGGGGGAGACGAGCAGTACTTC
NA	TRBV7-2	TRBJ2-7	NA	CASSSQPDSYEQYF	TGTGCCAGCAGCTCCCAGCCGGACTCCTACGAGCAGTACTTC
NA	TRBV7-2	TRBJ1-5	NA	CASSQGTKRGNQPQHF	TGTGCCAGCAGCCAAGGGACAAAGCGAGGCAATCAGCCCCAGCATTTT
few	TRBV20-1	TRBJ2-2	TRBD2	CSASPAGGLYGGELFF	TGCAGTGCTAGTCCAGCGGGGGGGCTGTACGGCGGGGAGCTGTTTTTT
once	TRBV4-1	TRBJ2-1	TRBD2	CASSQGSSGKAKEQFF	TGCGCCAGCAGCCAAGGTAGTAGCGGGAAAGCAAAGGAGCAGTTCTTC